The present TCR beta chain was sequenced within a study of blood T cell repertoires in COVID-19 (dated by TCRdb to the early 2020s). With regard to the full study: Collaborator samples came from the United States, Italy and Spain and covered acute and convalescent phases of COVID-19. The prospective study material was composed of cDNA or gDNA derived from T cells, B-cell-depleted T cells, or PBMCs. Deeply sampled blood TCRbeta repertoires from subjects exposed to, actively infected with, or recovered from COVID-19 were included in the dataset. The repertoires were made available in a free public database intended to serve as a resource for research on the immune response to SARS-CoV-2. Samples came from the ongoing ImmuneRACE study (first 160 participants) plus 1,254 subjects from 6 global collaborators. The sample metadata nearly always contained a de-identified subject ID, COVID-19 status, age in years and sex. Where available, HLA class I and class II types were taken from metadata supplied by the sample provider and were not determined by assay-based typing.

Reading the germline V gene (reference sequence) gives CDR1 SEHNR and CDR2 FQNEAQ. Spanning cysteine to phenylalanine, the CDR3 consists of 14 amino acids. The entry retains the CDR3 DNA only, 42 bases that are in frame from base 1. Trimming removed 5 bases from V and 4 bases from J, leaving 11 bases between the germline ends. In the prospective study, participants were roughly 18 to 100 years old, resided in 20 to 30 geographic areas of the United States, and were enrolled through a virtual design. In the prospective study, participants were assigned to cohorts based on the clinical history participants reported in a screening survey and a study questionnaire. ImmuneRACE Cohort 3 recovered participants were defined by two consecutive negative NP/OP PCR tests, healthcare professional clearance, or symptom resolution. In the prospective study, mobile phlebotomists collected whole blood, serum and a nasopharyngeal or oropharyngeal swab from each participant. Prospective study participants could optionally give additional blood draws and questionnaires over an approximately 2-month period. Blood samples from the prospective study were shipped frozen or at room temperature prior to DNA extraction.

TCRbeta CDR3 regions were amplified from genomic DNA using the immunoSEQ Assay, a bias-controlled multiplex PCR. The authors' pipeline ran thus. Nucleated cell counts per sample were estimated from amplification of reference gene primers within the assay. To quantify the absolute abundance of each unique TCRbeta CDR3 rearrangement, sequence reads were collapsed and filtered. For each sample, productive Simpson clonality was calculated by taking the square root of Simpson's diversity index across productive rearrangements. Entries here come from immuneACCESS through TCRdb and include only in-frame sequences with V and J called. Some clones fail to appear in such tables; in the studies checked, an unresolved V gene covers under half of the shortfall, and the cause of the remainder is unknown. V, J and clone size reflect that table, while D and trimming were determined from the DNA. The table for this sample lists roughly 200,000 clones; around 84% of them were counted only once. The top ten clones comprise around 20% of the sample.

This clone was observed a handful of times. Its antigen is unknown. Base qualities are not provided; no much larger clone lies one nucleotide away. What the authors observed across the whole study: How much clinical and demographic metadata was included differed by source and by participant, and the metadata was provided uncurated.

This clonotype was obtained from a middle-aged man who had recovered from COVID-19. The specimen sequenced was PBMCs or T cells enriched from blood (not recorded which). The sequence links TRBV7-9 to TRBJ2-2; perhaps TRBD2 is the D gene, with 5 bases matching. DNA sequence: TGTGCCAGCAGCGCGGGCCTTCTCACCGGGGAGCTGTTTTTT. Translation gives CASSAGLLTGELFF.